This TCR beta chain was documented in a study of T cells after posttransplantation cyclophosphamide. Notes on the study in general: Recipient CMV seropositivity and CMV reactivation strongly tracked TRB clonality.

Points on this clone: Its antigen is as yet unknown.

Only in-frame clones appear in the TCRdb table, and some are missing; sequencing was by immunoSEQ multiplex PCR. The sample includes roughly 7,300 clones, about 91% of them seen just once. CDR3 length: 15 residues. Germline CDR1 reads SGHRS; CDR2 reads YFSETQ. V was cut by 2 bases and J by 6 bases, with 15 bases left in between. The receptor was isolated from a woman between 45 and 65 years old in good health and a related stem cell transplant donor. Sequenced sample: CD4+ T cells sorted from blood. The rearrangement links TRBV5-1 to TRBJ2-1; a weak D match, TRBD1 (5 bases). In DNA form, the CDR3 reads TGCGCCAGCAGCTTAGGTGGGGCGATACTCAATGAGCAGTTCTTC. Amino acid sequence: CASSLGGAILNEQFF.